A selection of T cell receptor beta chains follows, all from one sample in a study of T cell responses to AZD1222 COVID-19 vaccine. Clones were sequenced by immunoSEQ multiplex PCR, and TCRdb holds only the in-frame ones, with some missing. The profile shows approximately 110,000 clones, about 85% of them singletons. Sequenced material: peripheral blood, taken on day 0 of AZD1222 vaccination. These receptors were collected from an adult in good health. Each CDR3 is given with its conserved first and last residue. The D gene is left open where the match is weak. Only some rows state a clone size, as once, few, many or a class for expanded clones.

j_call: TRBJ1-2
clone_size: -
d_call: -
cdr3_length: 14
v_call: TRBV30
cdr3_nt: TGTGCCTGGAGTGTAACTCTCGCAGGCTATGGCTACACCTTC
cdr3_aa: CAWSVTLAGYGYTF

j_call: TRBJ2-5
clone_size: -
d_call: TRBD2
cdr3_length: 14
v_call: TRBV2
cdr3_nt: TGTGCCAGCAGTGAACCCTGGGGGGGAGAGACCCAGTACTTC
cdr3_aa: CASSEPWGGETQYF

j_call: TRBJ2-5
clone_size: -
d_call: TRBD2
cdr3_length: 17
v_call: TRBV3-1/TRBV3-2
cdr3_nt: TGTGCCAGCAGCCCCTTCCGACTAGCGGGGGACCCCGGGACCCAGTACTTC
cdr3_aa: CASSPFRLAGDPGTQYF

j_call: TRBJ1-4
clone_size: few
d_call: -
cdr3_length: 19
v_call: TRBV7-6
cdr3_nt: TGTGCCAGCAGCCCATTCCGGGACATAAGATCTGGTGCTAATGAAAAACTGTTTTTT
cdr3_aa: CASSPFRDIRSGANEKLFF

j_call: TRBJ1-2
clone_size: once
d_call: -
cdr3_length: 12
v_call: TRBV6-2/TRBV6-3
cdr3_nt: TGTGCCAGCAGTCACAGAGTCGGCGGCTACACCTTC
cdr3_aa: CASSHRVGGYTF

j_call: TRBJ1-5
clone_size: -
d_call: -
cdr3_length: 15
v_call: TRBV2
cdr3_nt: TGTGCCACCGCGGCCGGGACACAAGGAAATCAGCCCCAGCATTTT
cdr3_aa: CATAAGTQGNQPQHF

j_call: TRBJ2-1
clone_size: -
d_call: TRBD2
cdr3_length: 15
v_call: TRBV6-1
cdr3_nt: TGTGCCAGCAGTGAAGCGCCTAGCGGGGGGAATGAGCAGTTCTTC
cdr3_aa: CASSEAPSGGNEQFF

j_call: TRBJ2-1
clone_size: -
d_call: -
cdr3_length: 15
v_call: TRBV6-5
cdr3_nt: TGTGCCAGCAGTAGGGACCTGAGCTCCTACAATGAGCAGTTCTTC
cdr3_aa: CASSRDLSSYNEQFF

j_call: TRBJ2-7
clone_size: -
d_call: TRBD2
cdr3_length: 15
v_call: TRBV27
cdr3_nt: TGTGCCAGCAGTTTGGGGACTAGCGCAGCCTACGAGCAGTACTTC
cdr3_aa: CASSLGTSAAYEQYF

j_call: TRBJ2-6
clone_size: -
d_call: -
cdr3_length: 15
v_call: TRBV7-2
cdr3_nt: TGTGCCAGCAGCCTCGGGGGAACTGGGGCCAACGTCCTGACTTTC
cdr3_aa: CASSLGGTGANVLTF

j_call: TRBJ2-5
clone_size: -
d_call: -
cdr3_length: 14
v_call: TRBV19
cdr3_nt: TGTGCCAGTAGCCGACCAGGGGGGGCAGAGACCCAGTACTTC
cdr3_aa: CASSRPGGAETQYF

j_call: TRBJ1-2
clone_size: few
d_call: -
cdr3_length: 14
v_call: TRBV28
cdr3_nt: TGTGCCAGCAGTTTATCCCCGGGGCTGGGAGGCTACACCTTC
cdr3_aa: CASSLSPGLGGYTF

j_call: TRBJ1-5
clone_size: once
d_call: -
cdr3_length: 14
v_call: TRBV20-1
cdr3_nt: TGCAGTGCTAGTAGGGGTAGGGGCAATCAGCCCCAGCATTTT
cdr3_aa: CSASRGRGNQPQHF

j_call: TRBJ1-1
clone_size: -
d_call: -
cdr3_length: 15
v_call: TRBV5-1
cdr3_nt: TGCGCCAGCAGCGTGAACAGGGAAAAGCGCACTGAAGCTTTCTTT
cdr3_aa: CASSVNREKRTEAFF

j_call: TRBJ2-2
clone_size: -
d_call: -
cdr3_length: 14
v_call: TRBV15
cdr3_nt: TGTGCCACCAGCAGAGATCCGGGATCCGGGGAGCTGTTTTTT
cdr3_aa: CATSRDPGSGELFF

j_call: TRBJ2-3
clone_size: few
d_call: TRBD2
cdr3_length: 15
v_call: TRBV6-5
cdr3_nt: TGTGCCACCCAGAACGGGCTAGCGGGGGGAGATACGCAGTATTTT
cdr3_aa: CATQNGLAGGDTQYF

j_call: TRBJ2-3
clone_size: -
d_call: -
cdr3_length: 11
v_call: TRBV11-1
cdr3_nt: TGTGCCAGCAGCTTAACAGATACGCAGTATTTT
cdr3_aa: CASSLTDTQYF

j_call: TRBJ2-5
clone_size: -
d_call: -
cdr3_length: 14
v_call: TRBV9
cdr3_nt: TGTGCCAGCAGCGTACAAGGGGCGGAAGAGACCCAGTACTTC
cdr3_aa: CASSVQGAEETQYF

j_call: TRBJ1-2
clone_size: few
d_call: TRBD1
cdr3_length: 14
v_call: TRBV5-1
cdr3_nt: TGCGCCAGCAGCCTCGGGGACAGAGCGTATGGCTACACCTTC
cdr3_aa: CASSLGDRAYGYTF

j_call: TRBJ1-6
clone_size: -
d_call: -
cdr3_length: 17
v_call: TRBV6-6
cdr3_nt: TGTGCCAGCAGTGGATCTAAGGCGACGCGGGGGGATTCACCCCTCCACTTT
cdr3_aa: CASSGSKATRGDSPLHF

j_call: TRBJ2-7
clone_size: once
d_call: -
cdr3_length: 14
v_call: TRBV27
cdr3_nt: TGTGCCAGCAGTTTATCAGGGAAGGACTACGAGCAGTACTTC
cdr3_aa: CASSLSGKDYEQYF

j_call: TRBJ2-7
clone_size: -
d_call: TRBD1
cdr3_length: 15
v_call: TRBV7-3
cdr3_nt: TGTGCCAGCAGCCCGGGGACAGGGGGCTGGTACGAGCAGTACTTC
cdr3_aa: CASSPGTGGWYEQYF

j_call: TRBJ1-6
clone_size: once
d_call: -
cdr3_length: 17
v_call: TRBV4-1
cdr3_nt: TGCGCCAGCAGCCAAGTTCCAGGACCCACCTATAATTCACCCCTCCACTTT
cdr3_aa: CASSQVPGPTYNSPLHF

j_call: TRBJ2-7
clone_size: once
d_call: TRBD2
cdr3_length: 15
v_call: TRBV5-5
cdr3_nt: TGTGCCAGCAGCCTAAGCGGGGGGGCCCCCTACGAGCAGTACTTC
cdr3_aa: CASSLSGGAPYEQYF

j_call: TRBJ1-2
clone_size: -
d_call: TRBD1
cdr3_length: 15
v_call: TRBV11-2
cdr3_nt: TGTGCCAGCAGCTCCATAAGGGGGCCTAACTATGGCTACACCTTC
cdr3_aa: CASSSIRGPNYGYTF

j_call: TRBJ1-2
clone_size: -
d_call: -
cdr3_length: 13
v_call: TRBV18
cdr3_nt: TGTGCCAGCTCATCACGACAGGTGGAGGGCTACACCTTC
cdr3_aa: CASSSRQVEGYTF

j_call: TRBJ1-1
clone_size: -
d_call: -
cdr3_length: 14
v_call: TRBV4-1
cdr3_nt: TGCGCCAGCAGCCAGGGACACACTGACACTGAAGCTTTCTTT
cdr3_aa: CASSQGHTDTEAFF

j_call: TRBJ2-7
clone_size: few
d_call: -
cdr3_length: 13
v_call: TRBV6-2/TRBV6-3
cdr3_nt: TGTGCCAGCAGTTACGGGCTCCGCTACGAGCAGTACTTC
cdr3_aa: CASSYGLRYEQYF

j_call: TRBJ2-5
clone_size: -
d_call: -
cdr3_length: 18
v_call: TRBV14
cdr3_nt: TGTGCCAGCAGCCAGACCCTCTCCTCACCGGGCACTAAAGAGACCCAGTACTTC
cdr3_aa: CASSQTLSSPGTKETQYF

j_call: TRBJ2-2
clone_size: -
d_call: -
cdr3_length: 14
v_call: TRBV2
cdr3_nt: TGTGCCAGCAGTGTGATGGGGGGATCCGGGGAGCTGTTTTTT
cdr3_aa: CASSVMGGSGELFF

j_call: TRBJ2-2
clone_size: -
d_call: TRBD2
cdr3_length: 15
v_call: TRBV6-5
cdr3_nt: TGTGCCAGCAGCCATAGCGGGGGGGCCACCGGGGAGCTGTTTTTT
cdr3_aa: CASSHSGGATGELFF

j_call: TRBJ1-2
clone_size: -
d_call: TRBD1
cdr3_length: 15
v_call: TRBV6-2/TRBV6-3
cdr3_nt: TGTGCCAGCAGTACCGGGACAGGGTTGGTGTATGGCTACACCTTC
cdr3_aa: CASSTGTGLVYGYTF

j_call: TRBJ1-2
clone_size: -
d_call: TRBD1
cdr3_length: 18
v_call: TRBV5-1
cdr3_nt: TGCGCCAGCAGCAAGAAATCCGGGACAGCTACCTTGGTGGATGGCTACACCTTC
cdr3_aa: CASSKKSGTATLVDGYTF

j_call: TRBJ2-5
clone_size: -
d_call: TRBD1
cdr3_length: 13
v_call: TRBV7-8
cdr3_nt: TGTGCCAGCAGCGGACAGGGGGGAGAGACCCAGTACTTC
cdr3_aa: CASSGQGGETQYF

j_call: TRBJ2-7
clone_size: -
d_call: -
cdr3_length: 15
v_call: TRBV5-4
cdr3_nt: TGTGCCAGCAGCTTGGGTAGAACTAGCTCCTACGAGCAGTACTTC
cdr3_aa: CASSLGRTSSYEQYF

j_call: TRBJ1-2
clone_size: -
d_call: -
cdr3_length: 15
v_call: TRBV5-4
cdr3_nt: TGTGCCAGCAGCTTTAACCAGTCTCCTCGCTATGGCTACACCTTC
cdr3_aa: CASSFNQSPRYGYTF

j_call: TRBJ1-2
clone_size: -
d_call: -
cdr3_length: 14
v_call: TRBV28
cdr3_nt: TGTGCCAGCAGTCCGTGGGACCGAAACTATGGCTACACCTTC
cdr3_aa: CASSPWDRNYGYTF

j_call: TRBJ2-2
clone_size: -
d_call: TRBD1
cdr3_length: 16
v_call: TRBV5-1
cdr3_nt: TGCGCCAGCAGCTTGAGGACAGGGGGGCGCACCGGGGAGCTGTTTTTT
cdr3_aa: CASSLRTGGRTGELFF

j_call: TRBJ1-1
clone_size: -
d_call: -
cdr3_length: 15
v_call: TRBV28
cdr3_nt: TGTGCCAGCAGTTTACGAACAGGGTGGGGCACTGAAGCTTTCTTT
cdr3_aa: CASSLRTGWGTEAFF

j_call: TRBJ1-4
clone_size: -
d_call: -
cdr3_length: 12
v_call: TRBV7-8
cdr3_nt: TGTGCCAGCAGCCCCCATGGAGGGGAACTGTTTTTT
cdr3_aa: CASSPHGGELFF

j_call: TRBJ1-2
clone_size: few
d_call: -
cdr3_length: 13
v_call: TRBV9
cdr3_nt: TGTGCCAGCAGCGTATTCATAGGGGACGGCTACACCTTC
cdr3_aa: CASSVFIGDGYTF

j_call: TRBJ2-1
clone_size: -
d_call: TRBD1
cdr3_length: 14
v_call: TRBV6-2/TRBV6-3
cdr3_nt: TGTGCCAGCAGCCGACAGGGCCTGTCCGATGAGCAGTTCTTC
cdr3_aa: CASSRQGLSDEQFF

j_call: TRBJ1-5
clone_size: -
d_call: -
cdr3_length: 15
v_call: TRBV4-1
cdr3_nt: TGCGCCAGCAGCCTTCTTGGGGGCGGCAATCAGCCCCAGCATTTT
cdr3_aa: CASSLLGGGNQPQHF

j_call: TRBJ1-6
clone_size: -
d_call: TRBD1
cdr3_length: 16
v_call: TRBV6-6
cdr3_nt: TGTGCCAGCAGTCTCGGACAGGCCTCGGTAGGGTCACCCCTCCACTTT
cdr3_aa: CASSLGQASVGSPLHF

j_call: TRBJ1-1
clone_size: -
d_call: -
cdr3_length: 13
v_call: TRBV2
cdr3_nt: TGTGCCAGCAACAGGGAGAGTTCCACTGAAGCTTTCTTT
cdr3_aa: CASNRESSTEAFF

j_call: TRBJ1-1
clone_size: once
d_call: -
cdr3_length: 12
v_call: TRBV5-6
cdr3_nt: TGTGCCAGCAGCTTGTTGTACACTGAAGCTTTCTTT
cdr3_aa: CASSLLYTEAFF

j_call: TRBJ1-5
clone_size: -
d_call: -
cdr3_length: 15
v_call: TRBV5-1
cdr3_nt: TGCGCCAGCAGCTCCTCACCAGATAGCAATCAGCCCCAGCATTTT
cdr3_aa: CASSSSPDSNQPQHF

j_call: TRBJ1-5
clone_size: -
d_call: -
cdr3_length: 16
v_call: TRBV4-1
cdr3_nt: TGCGCCAGCAGCCAAGACCGGCAGTCCGGCAATCAGCCCCAGCATTTT
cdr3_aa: CASSQDRQSGNQPQHF

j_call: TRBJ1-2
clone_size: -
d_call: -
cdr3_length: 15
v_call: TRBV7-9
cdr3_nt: TGTGCCAGCAGCCAAATTCCAGACAGCCCCTATGGCTACACCTTC
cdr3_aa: CASSQIPDSPYGYTF

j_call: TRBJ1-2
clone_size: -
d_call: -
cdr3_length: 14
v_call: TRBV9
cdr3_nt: TGTGCCAGCAGCGGCACAGGGTTCTTCTATGGCTACACCTTC
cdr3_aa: CASSGTGFFYGYTF

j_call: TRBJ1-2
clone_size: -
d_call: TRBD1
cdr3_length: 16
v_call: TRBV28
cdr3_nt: TGTGCCAGCAGTTCCACCCCCCGACAGGGGACCTATGGCTACACCTTC
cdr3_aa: CASSSTPRQGTYGYTF

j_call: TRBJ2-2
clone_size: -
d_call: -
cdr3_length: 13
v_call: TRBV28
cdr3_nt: TGTGCCAGCAGTTTAGGGGTCCCCGGGGAGCTGTTTTTT
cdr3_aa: CASSLGVPGELFF

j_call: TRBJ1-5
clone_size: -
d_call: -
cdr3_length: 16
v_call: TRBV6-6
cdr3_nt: TGTGCCAGCACCCCCTCCGGGGGAGCCTTCGTTCAGCCCCAGCATTTT
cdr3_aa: CASTPSGGAFVQPQHF

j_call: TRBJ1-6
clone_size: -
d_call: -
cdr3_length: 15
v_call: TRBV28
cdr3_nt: TGTGCCAGCAGGGGTCAGAGCTCCTATAATTCACCCCTCCACTTT
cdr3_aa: CASRGQSSYNSPLHF